Listed here are 5 T cell receptor beta chains from one sample, sequenced in a study of blood T cell repertoires in COVID-19. Libraries were prepared by immunoSEQ multiplex PCR; TCRdb keeps only in-frame clonotypes and omits some of them. The top ten hold roughly 11% of the sample, which has about 98,000 clones, 82% seen once. The sample consisted of peripheral blood. All receptors come from a man aged 65 to 85 with active or convalescent COVID-19.

The chain is built from TRBV2 and TRBJ1-1; D possibly corresponds to TRBD1 (6 bases). The CDR3 has 19 amino acids. Trimming cost V 2 bases and J 3 bases, with 25 bases left between them. Germline V gene data show CDR1 as SNHLY and CDR2 as FYNNEI. The CDR3 DNA sequence: TGTGCCAGCAGTGAACGTCTAGTGGGGGGGGCCGGGGCGGACACTGAAGCTTTCTTT. It codes for CASSERLVGGAGADTEAFF.

V gene TRBV7-6 combines with J gene TRBJ2-5; D ambiguous. V was pared by 1 base and J by 7 bases, with 10 bases between. This CDR3 is built from 13 residues. Germline loops: CDR1 SGHVS, CDR2 FNYEAQ. CDR3 residues: CASSLESSGTQYF. The CDR3 bases are TGTGCCAGCAGCTTAGAGTCGTCGGGGACCCAGTACTTC.

The chain has TRBV30 and TRBJ2-1; TRBD2 matches 7 bases. CDR1 and CDR2 (germline): GTSNPN, SVGIG (reference sequence). The CDR3 is 12 residues long. V dropped 2 bases and J dropped 7; count of bases not matched to a gene: 2. This chain's CDR3 is CAWSPGGNEQFF. As DNA, the CDR3 is TGTGCCTGGAGTCCCGGGGGGAATGAGCAGTTCTTC.

The chain carries TRBV20-1 and TRBJ2-1; 7 bases map to TRBD2. The CDR3 runs 10 residues. Per the germline V gene, CDR1 is DFQATT and CDR2 is SNEGSKA (reference sequence). Losses at the gene ends were 7 bases for V and 8 bases for J; bases not matched to a gene: 2. Here the CDR3 DNA reads TGCAGTGTGGGGAGGGATGAGCAGTTCTTC. This codes for CSVGRDEQFF.

This clone was recorded a few times. The V and J genes are TRBV10-3 and TRBJ1-3; 10 bases line up with TRBD1. Germline CDR1 and CDR2: ENHRY and SYGVKD. The CDR3 runs 15 residues. The DNA for the CDR3 is TGTGCATCTCGGCTCGGACAGGGGGAAGGAAACACCATATATTTT. Residues: CASRLGQGEGNTIYF.